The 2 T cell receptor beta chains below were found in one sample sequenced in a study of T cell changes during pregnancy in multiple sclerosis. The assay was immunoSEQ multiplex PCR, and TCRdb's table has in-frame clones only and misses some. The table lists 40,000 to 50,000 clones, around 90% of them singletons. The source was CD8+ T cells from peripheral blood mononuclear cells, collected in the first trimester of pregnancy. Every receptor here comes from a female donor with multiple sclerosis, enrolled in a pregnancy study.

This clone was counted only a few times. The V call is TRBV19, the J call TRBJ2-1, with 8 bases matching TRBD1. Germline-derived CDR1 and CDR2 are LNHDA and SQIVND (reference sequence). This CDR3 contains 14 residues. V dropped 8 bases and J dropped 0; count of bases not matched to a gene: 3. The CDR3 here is CASGTGGSYNEQFF. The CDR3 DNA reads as TGTGCCAGTGGTACAGGGGGCTCCTACAATGAGCAGTTCTTC.

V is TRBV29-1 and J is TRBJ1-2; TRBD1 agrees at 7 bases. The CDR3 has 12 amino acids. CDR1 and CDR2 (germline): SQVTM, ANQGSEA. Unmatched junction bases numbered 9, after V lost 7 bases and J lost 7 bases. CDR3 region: CSGIYPGGGYTF. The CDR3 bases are TGCAGCGGTATTTATCCAGGGGGTGGCTACACCTTC.